Below, 3 T cell receptor beta chains from the same sample are listed, as sequenced in a study of Graves' ophthalmopathy and Graves' hyperthyroidism (dated by TCRdb to 2016 to 2019). Sequencing was performed on an Illumina HiSeq 2000. TCR beta CDR3 regions were amplified from RNA transcripts for repertoire sequencing. The first round of RT-PCR was done with HTBI primers and the Qiagen OneStep RT-PCR kit, and was followed by a second round of multiplex PCR, then size selection and purification. TCRdb ran its own pipeline on the public reads, namely fastp trimming at Q25 and MiXCR clone calling, and kept in-frame beta chains. Rows are unified per CDR3 protein, each entry keeping the most common DNA and genes. The sample records about 590,000 distinct CDR3 sequences, roughly 39% of which are singletons. The ten largest clones capture over 3.5% of the sample. The sequenced sample consisted of peripheral blood or thyroid tissue (not recorded which). Receptors originate from an adult man with Graves' hyperthyroidism.

Regarding this clonotype: This may arise from a read error, as a much more abundant clone is one base away. This rearrangement joins TRBV6-5 to TRBJ2-6, with a weak D call TRBD2 (6 bases). The CDR3 is made up of 11 amino acids. CDR1 and CDR2 from the germline V gene are MNHEY and SVGAGI. The CDR3 sequence is CASSGGASLAF. CDR3 DNA sequence: TGTGCCAGCAGCGGGGGAGCAAGTCTGGCTTTC.

The chain employs TRBV2 and TRBJ2-5, with 11 bases aligning to TRBD2. This CDR3 is built from 14 residues. The V gene's germline CDR1 is SNHLY and CDR2 FYNNEI. Trimming at V came to 3 bases and at J to 5 bases, leaving 2 bases not matched to a gene. The CDR3 protein is CASSDLAGGETQYF. Here the CDR3 DNA reads TGTGCCAGCAGTGACTTAGCGGGGGGGGAGACCCAGTACTTC.

This clonotype showed up many times. The chain joins TRBV24-1 to TRBJ1-1, with D unclear. Germline CDR1 KGHDR, CDR2 SFDVKD. This CDR3 spans 13 amino acids. V shed 4 bases and J shed 1 base, with 6 bases lying between them. CDR3 DNA sequence: TGTGCCACCAGTGAAACGGGGAACACTGAAGCTTTCTTT. Translating gives CATSETGNTEAFF.